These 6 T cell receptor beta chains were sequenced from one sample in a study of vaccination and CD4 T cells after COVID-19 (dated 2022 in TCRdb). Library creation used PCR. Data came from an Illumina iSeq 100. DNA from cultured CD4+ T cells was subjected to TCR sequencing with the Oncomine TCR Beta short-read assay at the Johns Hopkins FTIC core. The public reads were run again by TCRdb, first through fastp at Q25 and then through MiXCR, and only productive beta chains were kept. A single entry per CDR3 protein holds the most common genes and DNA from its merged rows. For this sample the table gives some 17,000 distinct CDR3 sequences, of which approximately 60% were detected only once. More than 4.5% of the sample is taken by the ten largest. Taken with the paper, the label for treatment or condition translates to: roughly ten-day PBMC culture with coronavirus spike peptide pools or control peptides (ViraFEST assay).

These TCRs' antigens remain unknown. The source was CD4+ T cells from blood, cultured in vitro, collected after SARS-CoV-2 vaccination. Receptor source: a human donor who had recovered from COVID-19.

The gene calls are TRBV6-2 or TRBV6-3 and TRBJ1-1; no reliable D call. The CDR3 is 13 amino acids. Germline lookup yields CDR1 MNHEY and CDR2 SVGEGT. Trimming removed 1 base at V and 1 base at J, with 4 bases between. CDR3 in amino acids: CASSYYPNTEAFF. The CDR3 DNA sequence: TGTGCCAGCAGTTACTATCCGAACACTGAAGCTTTCTTT.

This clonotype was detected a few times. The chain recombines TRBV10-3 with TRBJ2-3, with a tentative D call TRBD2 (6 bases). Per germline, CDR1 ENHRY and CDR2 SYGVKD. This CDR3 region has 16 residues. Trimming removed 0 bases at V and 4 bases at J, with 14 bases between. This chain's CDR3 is CAISESVGGTADTQYF. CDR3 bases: TGTGCCATCAGTGAGTCAGTCGGCGGGACCGCAGATACGCAGTATTTT.

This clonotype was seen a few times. CDR3 sequence: CASSLTSGGPDTQYF. CDR3 in DNA: TGTGCCAGCAGTTTGACTAGCGGGGGGCCGGATACGCAGTATTTT. This rearrangement joins TRBV27 to TRBJ2-3, with 13 bases that match TRBD2. The CDR3 has 15 amino acids. The V gene end was trimmed by 3 bases and the J gene end by 6 bases; junction bases not matched to a gene: 3. Germline CDR1 is MNHEY and CDR2 is SMNVEV (reference sequence).

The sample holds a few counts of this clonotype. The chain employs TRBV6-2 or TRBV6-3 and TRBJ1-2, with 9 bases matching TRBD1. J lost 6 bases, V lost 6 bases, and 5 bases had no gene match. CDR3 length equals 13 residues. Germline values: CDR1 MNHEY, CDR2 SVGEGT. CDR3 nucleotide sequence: TGTGCCAGCAGGAAAACAGGGGGCAATGGCTACACCTTC. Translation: CASRKTGGNGYTF.

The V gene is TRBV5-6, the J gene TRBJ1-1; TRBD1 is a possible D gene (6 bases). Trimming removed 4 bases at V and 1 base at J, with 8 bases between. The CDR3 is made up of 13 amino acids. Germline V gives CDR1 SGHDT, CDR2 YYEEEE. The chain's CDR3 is CASSPGANTEAFF. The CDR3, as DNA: TGTGCCAGCAGCCCGGGGGCGAACACTGAAGCTTTCTTT.

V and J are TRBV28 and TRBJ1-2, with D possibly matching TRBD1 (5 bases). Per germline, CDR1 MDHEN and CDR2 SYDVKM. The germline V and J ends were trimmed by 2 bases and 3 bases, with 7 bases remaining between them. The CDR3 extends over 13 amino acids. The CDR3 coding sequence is TGTGCCAGCAGTTTAGGCAGGGACTATGGCTACACCTTC. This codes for CASSLGRDYGYTF.